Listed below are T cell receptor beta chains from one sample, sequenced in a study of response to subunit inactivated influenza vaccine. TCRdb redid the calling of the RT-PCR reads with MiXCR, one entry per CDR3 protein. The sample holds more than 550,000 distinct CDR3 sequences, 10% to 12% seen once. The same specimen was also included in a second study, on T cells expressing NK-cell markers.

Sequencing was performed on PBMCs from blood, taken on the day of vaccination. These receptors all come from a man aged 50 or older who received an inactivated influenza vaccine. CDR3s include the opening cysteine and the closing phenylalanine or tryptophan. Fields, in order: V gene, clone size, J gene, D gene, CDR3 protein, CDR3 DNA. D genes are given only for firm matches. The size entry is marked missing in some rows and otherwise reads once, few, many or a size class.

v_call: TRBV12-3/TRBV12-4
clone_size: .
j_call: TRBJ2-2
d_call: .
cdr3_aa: CASSLGPGRTGVLFF
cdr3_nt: TGTGCCAGCAGTTTAGGCCCAGGGCGGACCGGGGTGCTGTTTTTT

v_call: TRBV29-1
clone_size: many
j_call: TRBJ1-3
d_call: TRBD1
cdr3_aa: CSVDEGASSSGNTIYF
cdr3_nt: TGCAGCGTTGACGAGGGGGCCTCGAGCTCTGGAAACACCATATATTTT

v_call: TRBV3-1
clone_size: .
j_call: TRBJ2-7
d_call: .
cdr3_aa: CASSLGRYTGFYEQYF
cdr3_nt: TGTGCCAGCAGCCTCGGAAGGTATACGGGCTTCTACGAGCAGTACTTC

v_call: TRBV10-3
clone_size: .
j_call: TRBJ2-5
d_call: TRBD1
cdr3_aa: CAISATGGEVETQYF
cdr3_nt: TGTGCCATCAGTGCGACAGGGGGCGAGGTGGAGACCCAGTACTTC

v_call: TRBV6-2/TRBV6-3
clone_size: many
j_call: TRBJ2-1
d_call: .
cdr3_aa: CASGLYSYNEQFF
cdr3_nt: TGTGCCAGCGGCCTTTACTCCTACAATGAGCAGTTCTTC

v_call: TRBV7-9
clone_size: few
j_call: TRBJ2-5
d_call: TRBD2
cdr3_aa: CASSLRASGQETQYF
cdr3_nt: TGTGCCAGCAGCTTGCGGGCTAGCGGACAAGAGACCCAGTACTTC

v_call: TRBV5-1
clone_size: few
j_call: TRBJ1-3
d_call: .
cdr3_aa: CASSSGTDSGNTIYF
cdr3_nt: TGCGCCAGCAGCTCGGGGACGGACTCTGGAAACACCATATATTTT

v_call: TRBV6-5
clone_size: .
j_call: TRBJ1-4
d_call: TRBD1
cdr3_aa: CASSYTTGNEKLFF
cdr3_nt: TGTGCCAGCAGTTACACGACAGGGAATGAAAAACTGTTTTTT

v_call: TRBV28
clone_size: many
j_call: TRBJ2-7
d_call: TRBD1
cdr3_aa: CATRWTGDSYEQYF
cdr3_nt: TGTGCCACCAGGTGGACAGGGGACTCCTACGAGCAGTACTTC

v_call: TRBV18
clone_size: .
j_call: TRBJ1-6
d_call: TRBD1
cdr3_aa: CASQDRGLSPLHF
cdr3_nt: TGTGCCAGCCAAGACAGGGGGCTTTCACCCCTCCACTTT

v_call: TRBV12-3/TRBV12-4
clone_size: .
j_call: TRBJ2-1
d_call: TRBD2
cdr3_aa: CASSSGASGYNEQFF
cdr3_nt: TGTGCCAGCAGTTCCGGGGCTAGCGGATACAATGAGCAGTTCTTC

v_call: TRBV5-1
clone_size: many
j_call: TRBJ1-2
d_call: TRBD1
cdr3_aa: CASTAQDRRSGYTF
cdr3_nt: TGCGCCAGCACAGCCCAGGACAGGAGAAGCGGCTACACCTTC

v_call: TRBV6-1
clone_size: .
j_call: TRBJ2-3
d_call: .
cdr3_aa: CASSDWAPAVTDTQYF
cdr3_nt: TGTGCCAGCAGTGACTGGGCCCCGGCGGTCACAGATACGCAGTATTTT

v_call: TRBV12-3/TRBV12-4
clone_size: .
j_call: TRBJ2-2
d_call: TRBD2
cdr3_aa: CASSLAGEIGELFF
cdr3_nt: TGTGCCAGCAGTCTAGCGGGGGAGATAGGGGAGCTGTTTTTT

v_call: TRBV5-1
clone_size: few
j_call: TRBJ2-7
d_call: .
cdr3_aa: CASSPGQEYEQYF
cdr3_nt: TGCGCCAGCAGCCCCGGACAAGAATACGAGCAGTACTTC

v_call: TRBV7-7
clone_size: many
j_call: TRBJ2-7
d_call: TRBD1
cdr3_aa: CASSLERQGRQYF
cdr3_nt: TGTGCTAGCAGCTTAGAACGACAGGGACGGCAGTACTTC

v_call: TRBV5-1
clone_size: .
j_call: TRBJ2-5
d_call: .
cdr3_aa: CASTWTGGRSETQYF
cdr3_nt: TGCGCCAGCACCTGGACTGGGGGCCGCTCGGAGACCCAGTACTTC

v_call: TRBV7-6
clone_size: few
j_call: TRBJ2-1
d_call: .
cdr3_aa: CASSPSKYNEQFF
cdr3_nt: TGTGCCAGCAGCCCCTCAAAGTACAATGAGCAGTTCTTC

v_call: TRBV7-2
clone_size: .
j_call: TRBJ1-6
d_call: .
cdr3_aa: CASRGDVSYNSPLHF
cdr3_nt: TGTGCCAGCAGGGGGGACGTCTCCTATAATTCACCCCTCCACTTT

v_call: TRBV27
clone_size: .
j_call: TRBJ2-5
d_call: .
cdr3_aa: CASSSRQQPETQYF
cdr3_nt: TGTGCCAGCAGTTCAAGACAGCAACCAGAGACCCAGTACTTC

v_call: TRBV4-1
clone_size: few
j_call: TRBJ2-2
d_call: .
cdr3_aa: CASSHPTGPTGELFF
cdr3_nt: TGCGCCAGCAGCCATCCAACAGGGCCCACCGGGGAGCTGTTTTTT

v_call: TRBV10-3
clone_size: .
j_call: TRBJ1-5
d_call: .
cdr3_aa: CAISARVGEQPQHF
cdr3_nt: TGTGCCATCAGTGCTAGGGTGGGGGAGCAGCCCCAGCATTTT